These 9 T cell receptor beta chains were all obtained from the same sample, sequenced in a study of shared clonotypes between healthy human individuals. Terminally differentiated effector memory CD45RA+ cells were excluded by CCR7 positive selection of CD45RO-negative cells. The repertoire was sequenced with immunoSEQ multiplex PCR; TCRdb's copy has only in-frame clones and lacks some. The sample includes about 2,100,000 clones, more than 85% seen only once; the top ten take around 1.7%. The sequenced sample consisted of naive CD8+ T cells from PBMCs. Source of these receptors: a man aged 18-30 years in good health. Some clones in this sample may be carry-over from other donors' samples.

The chain carries TRBV9 and TRBJ2-1; 7 bases agree with TRBD2. With V trimmed by 3 bases and J by 6 bases, 15 bases remained unmatched. The V gene's germline CDR1 is SGDLS and CDR2 YYNGEE. The CDR3 runs to 17 residues. CDR3 coding DNA: TGTGCCAGCAGCGCTCCCCGCGGTGGGGAGGGTGTCAATGAGCAGTTCTTC. Translating gives CASSAPRGGEGVNEQFF.

The gene calls are TRBV6-5 and TRBJ2-3; D is unresolved. CDR3 size: 13 residues. V dropped 0 bases and J dropped 4 bases, with 5 bases sitting between them. Per the germline V gene, CDR1 is MNHEY and CDR2 is SVGAGI. The CDR3 nucleotides are TGTGCCAGCAGTTACTCAGTGGCAGATACGCAGTATTTT. It yields the protein CASSYSVADTQYF.

The chain is built from TRBV7-9 and TRBJ2-7; 8 bases align to TRBD1. The CDR3 loop spans 14 amino acids. J lost 5 bases, V lost 3 bases, and 6 bases had no gene match. The germline V gene has CDR1 SEHNR and CDR2 FQNEAQ (reference sequence). This CDR3 reads CASSLRQGPHEQYF. The CDR3 DNA reads as TGTGCCAGCAGCTTGCGACAGGGGCCCCACGAGCAGTACTTC.

This sequence joins TRBV13 and TRBJ2-7; no clear D gene. V was clipped by 4 bases and J by 1 base, with 11 bases between them. Germline V gene data show CDR1 as PRHDT and CDR2 as FYEKMQ (reference sequence). This CDR3 has 14 amino acids. The CDR3 here is CASSSQKRSYEQYF. CDR3 DNA sequence: TGTGCCAGCAGCTCCCAGAAGCGATCCTACGAGCAGTACTTC.

A single count supports this clone. This chain links TRBV15 with TRBJ2-5; D perhaps matches TRBD2 (6 bases). V was pared by 0 bases and J by 1 base, with 9 bases between. The CDR3 length is 15 residues. Germline V gives CDR1 LNHNV, CDR2 YYDKDF (reference sequence). The CDR3 spells CATSREGGSQETQYF. The CDR3 DNA follows: TGTGCCACCAGCAGAGAGGGGGGAAGCCAAGAGACCCAGTACTTC.

The rearrangement joins TRBV5-1 to TRBJ2-1, with TRBD1 matching 7 bases. Germline V gene data show CDR1 as SGHRS and CDR2 as YFSETQ. The CDR3 contains 14 residues. V trimming: 3 bases; J trimming: 4 bases; junction bases outside the gene matches: 4. CDR3 loop: CASSYRQGYNEQFF. The CDR3 nucleotides read TGCGCCAGCAGCTACCGACAGGGATACAATGAGCAGTTCTTC.

CDR3 in amino acids: CASSLAGQGLSPQHF. The CDR3 DNA is TGCGCCAGCAGCTTGGCCGGACAGGGACTTTCGCCCCAGCATTTT. This chain links TRBV5-1 with TRBJ1-5; 8 nucleotides match TRBD1. J lost 9 bases, V lost 0 bases, and 8 bases had no gene match. This CDR3 has 15 residues. The germline V gene encodes CDR1 SGHRS and CDR2 YFSETQ. The whole variable domain, filled in from reference TRBV5-1 and TRBJ1-5, reads KAGVTQTPRYLIKTRGQQVTLSCSPISGHRSVSWYQQTPGQGLQFLFEYFSETQRNKGNFPGRFSGRQFSNSRSEMNVSTLELGDSALYLCASSLAGQGLSPQHFGDGTRLSIL.

The chain links TRBV28 to TRBJ1-2; D possibly corresponds to TRBD1 (5 bases). Per germline, CDR1 MDHEN and CDR2 SYDVKM. V dropped 5 bases and J dropped 3 bases, with 16 bases sitting between them. The CDR3 spans 15 residues. This CDR3 is CASSGRGTDHYGYTF. Written as DNA, the CDR3 is TGTGCCAGCAGTGGGCGCGGGACTGACCACTATGGCTACACCTTC.

This chain links TRBV5-6 with TRBJ2-7; the match to TRBD1 covers 9 bases. Germline V gene sequence: CDR1 SGHDT, CDR2 YYEEEE. Germline trimming cut 4 bases from V and 9 bases from J; bases unmatched to any gene: 8. The CDR3 length is 13 residues. DNA of the CDR3: TGTGCCAGCAGCGGCGGGAACAGGGGGCCGCAGTACTTC. It is translated as CASSGGNRGPQYF.